This T cell receptor (beta chain) was sequenced for a study of shared clonotypes between healthy human individuals (dated by TCRdb to 2020 to 2021). For the study in its entirety: A few men and a couple of women, aged 18 to 49 years, made up the cohort. Per donor, three plates each were used for CD4 naive and CD4 memory, two for CD8 naive, and one for CD8 memory. The study deeply sequenced blood TCR repertoires of about 5 healthy adults to estimate repertoire size and the extent of clonotype sharing between individuals. Different laboratories and diverse techniques were used to prepare libraries and sequence TCR repertoires, to increase sequencing depth and limit assay-specific biases. Each donor's leukapheresis produced roughly between roughly 0.9 and 9 billion PBMCs. What the authors observed across the whole study: When four donors were compared, the shared fraction of clonotypes was about 5.2% for naive CD4, about 4% for naive CD8, more than 2% for memory CD4, and 0.3% to 0.5% for memory CD8. Incomplete sequencing was indicated by rarefaction of sorted-subset datasets, despite the large sequencing depth. The genetic and exposure-history diversity represented was limited by the small number of donors. Naive subsets generally had larger estimated clonotype richness than memory subsets did. Higher generation probabilities were observed for clonotypes shared by all four sorted-subset donors than for non-shared clonotypes. Only blood was sampled, and tissue TCR repertoires likely differ from those in blood. Pairwise subsampling led to the expectation that sequencing depth would affect the degree of clonotype sharing among donors.

On this clone itself: Its antigen remains undetermined. Per-base qualities were not stored, and no clone one base away is much larger.

Donors were healthy HIV-negative adults with no recently reported acute infections or vaccinations. Only Caucasian adults living in Nashville, Tennessee, USA were represented among the donors. CD4+ T cells were enriched by magnetic negative selection, after which naive cells were positively selected on CD45RA and the negative fraction was taken as the memory subset. Blood was collected by leukapheresis, and PBMCs were isolated by Ficoll-Histopaque density gradient centrifugation and then cryopreserved in liquid nitrogen vapor phase. Analytical flow cytometry was used to check the purity and quantity of each magnetically sorted T cell population. Each sorted fraction had its genomic DNA isolated and then quantified by UV absorbance on a Nanodrop 2000c. Using the deep immunoSEQ assay, multiplex PCR amplified TCR CDR3 regions from genomic DNA. For each cell subset, the extracted genomic DNA was distributed evenly across all wells of several immunoSEQ 96-well plates, and each plate served as one replicate. For sorted subsets, approximately 190 ng genomic DNA, equal to 30,000 or so T cell genomes, was loaded into each replicate PCR. Purified libraries were quantified with a Qubit 3.0 fluorometer, sized on a Bioanalyzer 2100, and re-quantified with the KAPA Library Quantification kit. Every immunoSEQ 96-well plate was sequenced on a separate single-read 150-cycle Illumina NextSeq 550 flow cell. From the authors' description of their analysis: Because the immunoSEQ output held only junctional sequences and lacked quality scores, the filtering could not match the filtering applied to full-length reads. To assign V/J genes and CDR3, sequences were annotated against IMGT germline references using PyIR, a Python wrapper for IgBLAST v1.9. Reads were filtered out if the reads had weak V/J assignments (E-value above 1e-6), no CDR3, stop codons, out-of-frame junctions, or ambiguous translated residues. V3J clonotypes were defined as sequences sharing the same inferred V gene, J gene, and CDR3 amino acid sequence. Percentage overlap between repertoires was calculated by dividing the number of shared unique clonotypes by the size of the smaller repertoire. RTK rarefaction, the Chao1 estimator, and Recon v2.1 estimates of unobserved clonotypes were used to assess repertoire richness. Generation probabilities for all TCRbeta clonotypes obtained by the gDNA method from a few donors were computed using OLGA. TCRdb stores this immuneACCESS table with in-frame sequences only. Part of the clones is absent; in the studies checked, under half of the shortfall reflects unresolved V genes, and no reason is known for the rest. V, J and clone size are taken as reported in that table, and D and trimming were inferred from the DNA itself. In all, the sample holds 1.4 million to 1.5 million clones, and roughly 96% of those were seen once. Approximately 1.1% of the sample lies in the top ten.

CDR1 is given as MNHEY and CDR2 as SMNVEV, both from the germline V gene (reference sequence). V is pared back by 6 bases and J by 4 bases, with 18 bases lying between the germline termini. Inclusive of the bounding cysteine and phenylalanine, the CDR3 is 16 residues long. Kept here is only the CDR3 DNA, which spans 48 bases and is read in frame from base 1. This clonotype was sampled from a man aged 30 to 39 in good health. Material for sequencing was naive CD4+ T cells sorted from blood. In the paper's terms, the cell subset or site label means: CD45RA+ positively selected. The chain was built from TRBV27 and TRBJ2-2, with a tentative D gene TRBD1 over 6 matching bases. The CDR3 protein: CASRKPVGAGTGELFF. DNA sequence: TGTGCCAGCAGAAAACCCGTGGGGGCGGGCACCGGGGAGCTGTTTTTT.